The 28 T cell receptor beta chains given below trace back to one sample, sequenced in a study of blood T cells in healthy people across ages. A second PCR, run for about 7 to 11 cycles, used a sample-barcoded 5' primer plus a J-beta primer mix. Via MiXCR, TCRdb re-called the 5' RACE reads, giving one row per CDR3 protein. The sample has under 2 million distinct CDR3 sequences; about 35% are singletons. The source material was blood. Source of these receptors: a woman between 25 and 40 years old in good health.

This chain's CDR3 is CASSRTSGRFETQYF. DNA of the CDR3: TGCGCCAGCAGCCGGACTAGCGGGAGGTTTGAGACCCAGTACTTC. V and J are TRBV5-1 and TRBJ2-5; 14 nucleotides agree with TRBD2. The CDR3 runs 15 residues. From germline, CDR1 is SGHRS and CDR2 YFSETQ. Trimming at V came to 4 bases and at J to 5 bases, leaving 4 bases not matched to a gene.

The CDR3 loop is CAWSVRSGGAYNEQFF. The CDR3 region has the DNA TGTGCCTGGAGTGTACGTAGCGGGGGGGCCTACAATGAGCAGTTCTTC. The chain is built from TRBV30 and TRBJ2-1; 11 bases are shared with TRBD2. Germline V gene data show CDR1 as GTSNPN and CDR2 as SVGIG (reference sequence). V trimming: 0 bases; J trimming: 2 bases; junction bases outside the gene matches: 3. The CDR3 is 16 amino acids.

Turning to this clonotype: A junction boundary mismatches the germline segment, possibly from a read error. The chain uses TRBV18 and TRBJ2-1; D is perhaps TRBD2 (5 bases). The CDR3 runs to 14 residues. CDR1 KGHSH and CDR2 LQKENI come from the germline V gene. Here the CDR3 DNA reads TGCGCCAGCTCACCGTCAGTTGAGGCGGGCGAGCAGTTCTTC. Its translation is CASSPSVEAGEQFF.

This clonotype came up a few times. The V gene is TRBV18, the J gene TRBJ1-2; D remains unclear. Germline CDR1 reads KGHSH; CDR2 reads LQKENI. Between the trimmed V and J ends, which lost 6 bases and 8 bases, there was a span of 13 bases. The CDR3 has 12 residues. The chain's CDR3 is CASSELRDGYTF. The CDR3 DNA sequence: TGTGCCAGCTCGGAACTCCGCGACGGCTACACCTTC.

This clonotype was seen a handful of times. The chain carries TRBV4-2 and TRBJ2-7; 8 nucleotides align to TRBD1. The CDR3 is 16 amino acids. With 0 bases clipped from V and 2 bases from J, the junction kept 6 bases outside the gene matches. Germline CDR1 LGHNA, CDR2 YNFKEQ. The CDR3 DNA sequence: TGTGCCAGCAGCCAAGATGGACAGGGTGGAACCTACGAGCAGTACTTC. Amino acid sequence: CASSQDGQGGTYEQYF.

This clonotype has just a few counts. The V and J genes are TRBV15 and TRBJ1-2, with no clear D. V lost 0 bases to trimming and J lost 1 base, with 12 bases between them. This CDR3 spans 16 amino acids. Germline CDR1 LNHNV, CDR2 YYDKDF (reference sequence). The CDR3 sequence: CATSRDLSGVNYGYTF. The CDR3 DNA is TGTGCCACCAGCAGAGATCTCTCGGGAGTTAACTATGGCTACACCTTC.

The chain joins TRBV27 to TRBJ1-2; 9 bases match TRBD1. The V and J ends lost 5 bases and 4 bases, in that order; junction bases with no gene match: 8. The germline gives CDR1 MNHEY, CDR2 SMNVEV (reference sequence). The CDR3 spans 15 residues. The CDR3 loop reads CASSPEGQGTYGYTF. In DNA, the CDR3 is TGTGCCAGCAGTCCCGAGGGACAGGGAACCTATGGCTACACCTTC.

This clonotype has more than one count but fewer than ten. This chain uses TRBV6-5 with TRBJ2-6; 10 bases match TRBD1. The V gene end was trimmed by 6 bases and the J gene end by 4 bases; junction bases not matched to a gene: 6. The CDR3 length is 16 residues. The germline CDR1 and CDR2 sequences are MNHEY and SVGAGI. The CDR3 DNA follows: TGTGCCAGCAGAAGACGACAGGGGGCCGGGGCCAACGTCCTGACTTTC. Its translation: CASRRRQGAGANVLTF.

The V call is TRBV9, the J call TRBJ2-1; 7 bases align to TRBD2. Germline V CDR1 and CDR2: SGDLS, YYNGEE. The CDR3 is made up of 13 amino acids. J was trimmed by 6 bases and V by 3 bases; bases with no gene match: 3. This CDR3 reads CASSARTSNEQFF. The CDR3 nucleotides read TGTGCCAGCAGCGCCCGGACTAGCAATGAGCAGTTCTTC.

This clonotype was found many times. The rearrangement uses TRBV29-1 and TRBJ2-5; TRBD1 aligns across 7 bases. Unmatched junction bases numbered 4, after V lost 8 bases and J lost 1 base. The CDR3 has 12 amino acids. Germline V gene data show CDR1 as SQVTM and CDR2 as ANQGSEA. This CDR3 is CSSRQGQETQYF. The CDR3 nucleotides read TGCAGCTCCCGACAGGGCCAAGAGACCCAGTACTTC.

This clonotype showed up just a few times. V is TRBV15 and J is TRBJ2-3, with a possible D match to TRBD1 (5 bases). Germline CDR1 and CDR2: LNHNV and YYDKDF (reference sequence). Trimming pared 4 bases from V and 4 bases from J, leaving 12 bases between. This CDR3 region has 14 residues. The CDR3 DNA reads TGTGCCACCAGCAAAGGGGTAATACCAGATACGCAGTATTTT. Its translation is CATSKGVIPDTQYF.

The V call is TRBV13, the J call TRBJ2-4, with 8 nucleotides matching TRBD2. Trimming removed 0 bases from V and 1 base from J; junction bases left unmatched: 5. Germline V gene lookup returns CDR1 PRHDT and CDR2 FYEKMQ (reference sequence). This CDR3 region has 17 residues. In DNA, the CDR3 is TGTGCCAGCAGCTTAGGCCCGCGGGGGGTTGCCAAAAACATTCAGTACTTC. It codes for CASSLGPRGVAKNIQYF. The full variable domain, in which reference TRBV13 and TRBJ2-4 provide the parts outside the CDR3, is AAGVIQSPRHLIKEKRETATLKCYPIPRHDTVYWYQQGPGQDPQFLISFYEKMQSDKGSIPDRFSAQQFSDYHSELNMSSLELGDSALYFCASSLGPRGVAKNIQYFGAGTRLSVL.

This clonotype was seen a few times. The chain uses TRBV15 and TRBJ2-5, with unresolved D. The DNA end is a closer match to TRBJ2-7, so the J assignment may be wrong. Looked up from germline, CDR1 is LNHNV and CDR2 is YYDKDF (reference sequence). The CDR3 is 12 amino acids. The CDR3 spells CATSGVGNEQYF. The CDR3 region has the DNA TGTGCCACCAGCGGGGTTGGTAACGAGCAGTACTTC.

A few counts support this clonotype. The genes are TRBV29-1 and TRBJ2-7, with 9 bases aligning to TRBD1. This CDR3 is 13 amino acids long. Per the germline V gene, CDR1 is SQVTM and CDR2 is ANQGSEA. Trimming took 5 bases from V and 5 from J; bases not matched to a gene: 7. Written as DNA, the CDR3 is TGCAGCGTTCAGGGACAGGGAGGCCACGAGCAGTACTTC. Translation: CSVQGQGGHEQYF.

This clonotype was counted a single time. The junction departs from the called germline gene at one end, perhaps through a read error. The chain combines TRBV20-1 with TRBJ2-4; D call uncertain. CDR1 and CDR2 from the germline V gene are DFQATT and SNEGSKA (reference sequence). The CDR3 spans 13 residues. The CDR3 DNA is TGCAGCGCCCGAGACTCAGCCAAAAGCATTCAGTACTTC. Translation gives CSARDSAKSIQYF.

This clonotype was recorded a few times. The genes are TRBV15 and TRBJ2-1; D is undetermined. The CDR3 length is 14 residues. Germline V lookup: CDR1 LNHNV, CDR2 YYDKDF (reference sequence). Deletions cut 0 bases from V and 7 bases from J, with 10 bases between. The CDR3 spells CATSRDDLVNEQFF. CDR3 coding DNA: TGTGCCACCAGCAGAGATGACCTAGTGAATGAGCAGTTCTTC.

The chain carries TRBV6-5 and TRBJ2-3; 11 bases are shared with TRBD2. V lost 5 bases, J lost 9 bases, and 13 bases stayed unmatched. Per germline, CDR1 MNHEY and CDR2 SVGAGI. The CDR3 totals 16 residues. The CDR3 nucleotides are TGTGCCAGCAGTCTTGGGGCTAGCGGGGGGAAAAAAACGCAGTATTTT. The encoded protein is CASSLGASGGKKTQYF.

The genes are TRBV11-2 and TRBJ2-3; D call uncertain. Germline-derived CDR1 and CDR2 are SGHAT and FQNNGV. The CDR3 consists of 14 residues. Trimming took off 3 bases at V and 3 bases at J, with 10 bases between the two ends. CDR3 nucleotides: TGTGCCAGCAGCTTCCTCCCGACTACAGATACGCAGTATTTT. Amino acids: CASSFLPTTDTQYF.

The rearrangement links TRBV6-6 to TRBJ2-3; D gene uncertain. Trimming took 2 bases from V and 4 from J, leaving 7 bases between them. Germline assignment: CDR1 MNHNY and CDR2 SVGAGI (reference sequence). This CDR3 comprises 13 residues. CDR3 sequence: CASSYLGSDTQYF. The CDR3 DNA reads as TGTGCCAGCAGTTACCTGGGATCAGATACGCAGTATTTT.

This clonotype came up a few times. The rearrangement joins TRBV7-2 to TRBJ2-5; weak D call: TRBD2 (6 bases). CDR3 size: 17 residues. Germline-derived CDR1 and CDR2 are SGHTA and FQGNSA. V shed 6 bases and J shed 1 base, with 21 bases lying between them. The CDR3, as DNA: TGTGCCAGCAGATCGAGGTGGCCTAGCGACCTCCAAGAGACCCAGTACTTC. It codes for CASRSRWPSDLQETQYF.

In this sample, this clonotype turned up a few times. The rearrangement joins TRBV7-6 to TRBJ2-1; 11 bases agree with TRBD2. J was trimmed by 7 bases and V by 0 bases; bases with no gene match: 11. There are 18 residues in the CDR3. Germline assignment: CDR1 SGHVS and CDR2 FNYEAQ. The CDR3 is CASSLARALAGGLNEQFF. Written as DNA, the CDR3 is TGTGCCAGCAGCTTAGCGCGGGCATTAGCGGGGGGGTTAAATGAGCAGTTCTTC.

This clonotype turned up a few times. The chain recombines TRBV20-1 with TRBJ2-1, with 7 bases that match TRBD2. Trimming cost V 1 base and J 2 bases; bases outside gene matches: 5. From germline, CDR1 is DFQATT and CDR2 SNEGSKA (reference sequence). The CDR3 sequence is 15 residues long. The CDR3 sequence: CSARVQREPYNEQFF. The CDR3 DNA follows: TGCAGTGCTAGAGTCCAGCGGGAACCCTACAATGAGCAGTTCTTC.

This rearrangement joins TRBV4-1 to TRBJ2-1; no reliable D call. CDR1 MGHRA and CDR2 YSYEKL come from the germline V gene. This CDR3 is 14 amino acids long. V was cut by 1 base and J by 10 bases, with 14 bases left in between. The CDR3 nucleotides are TGCGCCAGCAGCCAAGGATCTGCCTCCTACGAGCAGTTCTTC. Its protein product is CASSQGSASYEQFF.

The rearrangement links TRBV10-3 to TRBJ2-1; D gene unclear. V was trimmed by 0 bases and J by 0 bases, leaving 9 bases between them. The length of the CDR3 is 16 residues. Germline values: CDR1 ENHRY, CDR2 SYGVKD. Written as DNA, the CDR3 is TGTGCCATCAGTGAGTCTTCAAGAAGCTCCTACAATGAGCAGTTCTTC. It encodes CAISESSRSSYNEQFF.

This clonotype was seen many times. The V gene is TRBV6-1, the J gene TRBJ1-5; D is undetermined. Trimming shortened V by 4 bases and J by 0 bases, and 4 bases separated the two germline ends. Germline assignment: CDR1 MNHNS and CDR2 SASEGT. The CDR3 covers 13 residues. The CDR3: CASSAGSNQPQHF. As DNA, the CDR3 is TGTGCCAGCAGTGCGGGTAGCAATCAGCCCCAGCATTTT.

In its sample, this clonotype was seen many times. V usage is TRBV20-1 and J usage is TRBJ2-3; D gene unclear. This CDR3 has 12 amino acids. The germline gives CDR1 DFQATT, CDR2 SNEGSKA (reference sequence). V lost 3 bases to trimming and J lost 6 bases, with 10 bases between them. CDR3 region: CSASAPLDTQYF. The CDR3 bases are TGCAGTGCTAGCGCTCCCCTGGATACGCAGTATTTT.

This clonotype was counted between two and nine times. The chain links TRBV20-1 to TRBJ2-7, with D perhaps matching TRBD1 (6 bases). Germline V gene lookup returns CDR1 DFQATT and CDR2 SNEGSKA (reference sequence). The germline V and J ends were trimmed by 1 base and 5 bases, with 12 bases remaining between them. CDR3 length: 13 residues. CDR3 DNA: TGCAGTGCTAGAGCACAGGGTCTGGACGAGCAGTACTTC. Translating it yields CSARAQGLDEQYF.

The J gene is TRBJ2-1, the V gene TRBV20-1, with 8 bases identical to TRBD2. After removal of 3 bases from V and 6 bases from J, the junction contained 7 bases not matched to a gene. CDR1 DFQATT and CDR2 SNEGSKA come from the germline V gene (reference sequence). This CDR3 comprises 14 residues. The CDR3 spells CSASSGGASNEQFF. CDR3 DNA: TGCAGTGCTAGTTCGGGGGGGGCCTCCAATGAGCAGTTCTTC.